This is a list of T cell receptor delta chains from one sample in a study of Vδ1+ human thymocytes. TCRdb redid the clone calls on the multiplex PCR reads with CATT. This repertoire shows about 75,000 delta-chain clones, about 30% found once; its top ten account for 0.2% to 0.3%. The source material was Vdelta1+ gamma-delta thymocytes from the thymus. Every receptor here comes from a boy younger than two who had congenital heart surgery. The CDR3 runs from the conserved cysteine through the conserved F or W. A D gene is named only where the DNA matches it firmly. A row's size may be missing; if present it is once, few, many or a size class.

size,V,D,J,CDR3,DNA
.,TRDV1,TRDD2,TRDJ1,CALGASPSAFLNTTHGQGTDKLIF,TGTGCTCTTGGGGCAAGCCCCTCGGCCTTCCTTAATACTACTCACGGGCAGGGCACCGATAAACTCATCTTT
few,TRDV2,TRDD3,TRDJ3,CACCWGIPRSWDTRQMFF,TGTGCCTGTTGCTGGGGGATACCCCGCTCCTGGGACACCCGACAGATGTTTTTC
.,TRDV1,TRDD3,TRDJ1,CALGLTRGDTRYTDKLIF,TGTGCTCTTGGGCTAACTAGGGGGGATACGAGGTACACCGATAAACTCATCTTT
medium-sized,TRDV2,TRDD3,TRDJ1,CACGQLWGTGDKLIF,TGTGCCTGTGGCCAGCTCTGGGGGACGGGGGATAAACTCATCTTT
.,TRDV1,.,TRDJ1,CALGELGPPHGFGDKLIF,TGTGCTCTTGGGGAACTCGGTCCTCCCCACGGGTTTGGCGATAAACTCATCTTT
.,TRDV1,TRDD2,TRDJ1,CALGKGGSSYGQARRVDKLIF,TGTGCTCTTGGGAAGGGGGGCTCTTCCTACGGCCAGGCGAGGCGGGTCGATAAACTCATCTTT
few,TRDV1,.,TRDJ1,CALGELECLYTDKLIF,TGTGCTCTTGGGGAACTAGAATGTTTGTACACCGATAAACTCATCTTT
.,TRDV1,.,TRDJ1,CALGELVGATSSCMPYTDKLIF,TGTGCTCTTGGGGAACTAGTGGGTGCTACTTCCTCTTGTATGCCGTACACCGATAAACTCATCTTT
.,TRDV1,TRDD3,TRDJ1,CALGCPPGGYDGPDKLIF,TGTGCTCTTGGCTGCCCCCCTGGGGGATACGACGGGCCCGATAAACTCATCTTT
.,TRDV1,.,TRDJ1,CALGVPEYTDKLIF,TGTGCTCTTGGAGTACCAGAGTACACCGATAAACTCATCTTT
.,TRDV1,TRDD3,TRDJ1,CALGELVSRDWGIHTDKLIF,TGTGCTCTTGGGGAACTAGTTTCTCGCGACTGGGGGATTCATACCGATAAACTCATCTTT
.,TRDV1,.,TRDJ1,CALGESTPRGTGTDGHTDKLIF,TGTGCTCTTGGGGAAAGCACCCCGAGAGGTACCGGTACTGACGGGCACACCGATAAACTCATCTTT
.,TRDV1,TRDD3,TRDJ1,CALGACIRPSTGGVYTDKLIF,TGTGCTCTTGGCGCATGCATAAGGCCCTCCACTGGGGGAGTGTACACCGATAAACTCATCTTT
few,TRDV1,.,TRDJ1,CALGELNRPEFLGRSPDKLIF,TGTGCTCTTGGGGAACTTAATCGTCCCGAGTTCCTGGGGAGGAGTCCCGATAAACTCATCTTT
.,TRDV1,TRDD3,TRDJ1,CALGDFRPRLGDTGTDKLIF,TGTGCTCTTGGGGACTTCCGACCTAGACTGGGGGATACGGGAACCGATAAACTCATCTTT
few,TRDV1,TRDD3,TRDJ1,CALGERFLLYWGSHTDKLIF,TGTGCTCTTGGGGAACGGTTCCTTCTGTACTGGGGGAGCCACACCGATAAACTCATCTTT
few,TRDV1,.,TRDJ1,CALGDFHKGRYTDKLIF,TGTGCTCTTGGAGACTTCCACAAAGGGAGGTACACCGATAAACTCATCTTT
many,TRDV2,TRDD3,TRDJ1,CACDTPTGGYYTDKLIF,TGTGCCTGTGACACGCCTACTGGGGGATACTACACCGATAAACTCATCTTT
.,TRDV1,.,TRDJ1,CALGDILPAYWGDKLIF,TGTGCTCTTGGGGACATCCTTCCTGCGTACTGGGGTGATAAACTCATCTTT
.,TRDV1,.,TRDJ1,CALGELKGTITPYADKLIF,TGTGCTCTTGGGGAACTAAAAGGTACCATTACCCCTTACGCCGATAAACTCATCTTT
.,TRDV1,TRDD3,TRDJ1,CALGEPLWPRGLGDMGHRGPYTDKLIF,TGTGCTCTTGGGGAACCTCTATGGCCCAGGGGCCTGGGGGATATGGGCCATAGGGGCCCGTACACCGATAAACTCATCTTT
.,TRDV1,TRDD3,TRDJ1,CALGEHSASWGIRSPRYTDKLIF,TGTGCTCTTGGGGAACATAGCGCGTCCTGGGGGATACGCTCCCCTAGGTACACCGATAAACTCATCTTT
.,TRDV1,TRDD3,TRDJ1,CALGELVRRGSTYAGGYLHLYTDKLIF,TGTGCTCTTGGGGAACTAGTGCGGCGGGGGTCAACGTACGCTGGGGGATACTTGCACCTGTACACCGATAAACTCATCTTT
few,TRDV1,.,TRDJ1,CALGGFPTRGTRYTDKLIF,TGTGCTCTTGGGGGCTTTCCTACCCGGGGGACCCGGTACACCGATAAACTCATCTTT
.,TRDV1,.,TRDJ1,CALGELRRGYTDKLIF,TGTGCTCTTGGGGAACTCCGGAGGGGATACACCGATAAACTCATCTTT
few,TRDV1,TRDD3,TRDJ1,CALGELLSAGGGFADKLIF,TGTGCTCTTGGGGAACTGTTGAGTGCTGGGGGAGGATTTGCCGATAAACTCATCTTT
few,TRDV1,TRDD3,TRDJ1,CALGELVPTPVVGDKRYTDKLIF,TGTGCTCTTGGGGAACTAGTTCCTACGCCCGTGGTGGGGGATAAGAGGTACACCGATAAACTCATCTTT
few,TRDV1,TRDD3,TRDJ1,CALGELEHVSSYSSETCSTGGYAITDKLIF,TGTGCTCTTGGGGAACTAGAGCACGTTTCGTCCTACTCGTCGGAAACCTGCTCGACTGGGGGATACGCTATTACCGATAAACTCATCTTT
.,TRDV1,TRDD2,TRDJ1,CALGGSAFLRPTCGLNTDKLIF,TGTGCTCTTGGGGGGTCAGCCTTCCTACGCCCTACTTGCGGTCTTAACACCGATAAACTCATCTTT
.,TRDV2,TRDD3,TRDJ1,CATDLPGAGGYLSTDKLIF,TGTGCCACCGATTTGCCAGGGGCTGGGGGATACCTTAGCACCGATAAACTCATCTTT
few,TRDV1,TRDD3,TRDJ1,CALGNPGSGGDKLIF,TGTGCTCTTGGGAACCCCGGCTCTGGGGGCGATAAACTCATCTTT
.,TRDV1,TRDD3,TRDJ1,CALGTSLWSDLGLGILTDKLIF,TGTGCTCTTGGGACGTCTTTATGGTCGGACCTGGGACTGGGGATACTCACCGATAAACTCATCTTT
.,TRDV1,TRDD2,TRDJ1,CALGEFKIPTPLITDKLIF,TGTGCTCTTGGGGAATTCAAAATTCCTACGCCCCTGATCACCGATAAACTCATCTTT
.,TRDV1,TRDD3,TRDJ1,CALGDWPRYWGIHRHTDKLIF,TGTGCTCTTGGGGACTGGCCAAGGTACTGGGGGATACACCGACACACCGATAAACTCATCTTT
.,TRDV1,.,TRDJ1,CALGDSYSLSTLIF,TGTGCTCTTGGGGATTCCTATTCCTTGTCTACACTCATCTTT
.,TRDV2,TRDD3,TRDJ1,CARDIPRLGGGPYTDKLIF,TGTGCCCGTGACATCCCCAGATTGGGTGGGGGACCTTACACCGATAAACTCATCTTT
.,TRDV1,TRDD3,TRDJ1,CALGEQPCPGIRKLIF,TGTGCTCTTGGGGAACAACCCTGCCCGGGGATACGTAAACTCATCTTT
.,TRDV1,.,TRDJ1,CALGDTLAPADCTDKLIF,TGTGCTCTTGGGGACACCTTGGCCCCCGCCGATTGTACCGATAAACTCATCTTT
.,TRDV1,TRDD3,TRDJ1,CALGTLGPALFHWGIRVSTDKLIF,TGTGCTCTTGGGACCTTGGGCCCCGCCTTATTTCACTGGGGGATACGCGTATCAACCGATAAACTCATCTTT
.,TRDV1,TRDD3,TRDJ1,CALGESSTDLGDKTDKLIF,TGTGCTCTTGGGGAATCATCAACAGATCTGGGGGATAAAACCGATAAACTCATCTTT
.,TRDV1,TRDD3,TRDJ1,CALGESLDSYSPYWGILLMGLIF,TGTGCTCTTGGGGAATCTCTAGATTCCTACTCCCCTTACTGGGGGATCCTCCTAATGGGGCTCATCTTT
.,TRDV1,.,TRDJ1,CALGEQDGYVRLGHDKLIF,TGTGCTCTTGGGGAACAGGATGGCTACGTAAGACTGGGTCACGATAAACTCATCTTT
.,TRDV1,.,TRDJ1,CALGEYVGGLYTDKLIF,TGTGCTCTTGGGGAATACGTAGGCGGGCTTTACACCGATAAACTCATCTTT
few,TRDV1,TRDD3,TRDJ1,CALGELSLLYWGIDKLIF,TGTGCTCTTGGGGAACTCAGCCTCCTGTACTGGGGGATTGATAAACTCATCTTT
.,TRDV2,.,TRDJ1,CACGPSGAHNTDKLIF,TGTGCCTGTGGCCCCTCGGGGGCTCATAACACCGATAAACTCATCTTT
few,TRDV1,.,TRDJ1,CALGGDYPYTDKLIF,TGTGCTCTTGGGGGTGATTACCCGTACACCGATAAACTCATCTTT
few,TRDV1,.,TRDJ1,CALGNLCPTPEDKLIF,TGTGCTCTTGGGAACCTGTGTCCTACACCGGAGGATAAACTCATCTTT
.,TRDV1,.,TRDJ1,CALGELAFF,TGTGCTCTTGGGGAGCTGGCCTTCTTC
.,TRDV1,.,TRDJ1,CALGNALLFSDFSGGTYKLIF,TGTGCTCTTGGGAACGCGTTGTTATTTTCCGACTTCAGTGGGGGTACCTATAAACTCATCTTT
few,TRDV1,TRDD3,TRDJ1,CALGECLGAPGYTDKLIF,TGTGCTCTTGGGGAATGCCTGGGGGCCCCCGGATACACCGATAAACTCATCTTT
.,TRDV1,TRDD3,TRDJ1,CALGELETTRPYWGIPYTDKLIF,TGTGCTCTTGGGGAACTAGAAACTACCCGTCCTTACTGGGGGATCCCATACACCGATAAACTCATCTTT
few,TRDV1,TRDD3,TRDJ1,CALGDGFLLGDTYSDKLIF,TGTGCTCTTGGGGACGGCTTCCTACTGGGGGATACTTACTCCGATAAACTCATCTTT
few,TRDV1,TRDD3,TRDJ1,CALGERLGDTKDKLIF,TGTGCTCTTGGGGAACGTCTGGGGGATACTAAGGATAAACTCATCTTT
.,TRDV1,TRDD3,TRDJ1,CALGDPLILLRRLGDCTDKLIF,TGCGCTCTTGGGGACCCCCTCATTTTACTACGGCGACTGGGGGATTGCACCGATAAACTCATCTTT
once,TRDV1,TRDD2,TRDJ1,CALGEQIYLPTATEVDKLIF,TGTGCTCTTGGGGAACAGATCTACCTTCCTACGGCAACTGAGGTCGATAAACTCATCTTT